This T cell receptor (beta chain) was captured by sequencing in a study of T-cell memory formation after mild COVID-19. Constant-segment primers were used for 5'RACE, and the resulting TCR alpha and TCR beta cDNA libraries carried sample barcodes and UMIs. TCRdb reprocessed the 5' RACE reads via MiXCR and lists one record per CDR3 protein. The repertoire holds fewer than 700,000 distinct CDR3 sequences, with about 20% as singletons. Germline loops: CDR1 DFQATT, CDR2 SNEGSKA (reference sequence). With V trimmed by 3 bases and J by 8 bases, 7 bases remained unmatched. CDR3 size: 14 residues. This clonotype has a handful of counts.

The chain recombines TRBV20-1 with TRBJ2-1; 10 bases line up with TRBD1. Material: PBMCs or a T cell subset sorted from them (not recorded which). The origin of this receptor is an adult woman who had mild COVID-19 (a few samples of this study predate the infection). Cell type and time point are not known. The CDR3 coding sequence is TGCAGTGCTAGGAGGGACAGGGGACGATATGAGCAGTTCTTC. Encoded protein: CSARRDRGRYEQFF.